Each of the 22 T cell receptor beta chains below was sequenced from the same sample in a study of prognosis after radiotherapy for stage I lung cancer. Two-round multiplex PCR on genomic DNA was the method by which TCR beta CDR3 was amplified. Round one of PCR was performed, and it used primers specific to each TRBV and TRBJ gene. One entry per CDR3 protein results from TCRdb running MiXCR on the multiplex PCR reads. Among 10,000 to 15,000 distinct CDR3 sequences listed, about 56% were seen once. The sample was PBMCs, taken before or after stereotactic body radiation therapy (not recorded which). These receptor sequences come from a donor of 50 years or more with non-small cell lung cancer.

CDR3 protein: CSARQPSSKTIYF. DNA of the CDR3: TGCAGCGCGAGACAGCCATCCTCAAAAACCATATATTTT. The rearrangement joins TRBV20-1 to TRBJ1-3; D may be TRBD1 (5 bases). The germline V gene encodes CDR1 DFQATT and CDR2 SNEGSKA (reference sequence). This CDR3 is built from 13 residues.

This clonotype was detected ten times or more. The CDR3 is CASSDWGTPNTEAFF. CDR3 nucleotides: TGTGCCAGCAGTGATTGGGGGACACCGAACACTGAAGCTTTCTTT. The chain has TRBV6-1 and TRBJ1-1, with D possibly TRBD1 on 6 matching bases. V lost 3 bases to trimming and J lost 1 base, with 12 bases between them. CDR1 MNHNS and CDR2 SASEGT come from the germline V gene. The CDR3 extends over 15 amino acids.

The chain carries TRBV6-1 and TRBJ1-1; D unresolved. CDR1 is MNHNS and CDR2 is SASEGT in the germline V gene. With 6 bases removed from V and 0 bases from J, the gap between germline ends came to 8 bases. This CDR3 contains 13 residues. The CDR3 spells CASSWEVNTEAFF. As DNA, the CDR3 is TGTGCCAGCAGCTGGGAGGTGAACACTGAAGCTTTCTTT.

CDR3 loop: CSIREGTHQPQHF. DNA of the CDR3: TGTTCCATCAGGGAGGGGACGCATCAGCCCCAGCATTTT. The chain links TRBV6-2 or TRBV6-3 to TRBJ1-5, with D perhaps matching TRBD1 (5 bases). CDR3 size: 13 residues. Germline-derived CDR1 and CDR2 are MNHEY and SVGEGT.

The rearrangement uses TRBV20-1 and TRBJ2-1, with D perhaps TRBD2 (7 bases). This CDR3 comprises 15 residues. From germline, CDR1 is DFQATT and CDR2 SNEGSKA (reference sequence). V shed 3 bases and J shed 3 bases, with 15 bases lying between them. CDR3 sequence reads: CSASTGRGIYNEQFF. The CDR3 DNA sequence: TGCAGTGCTAGTACTGGGAGGGGGATCTACAATGAGCAGTTCTTC.

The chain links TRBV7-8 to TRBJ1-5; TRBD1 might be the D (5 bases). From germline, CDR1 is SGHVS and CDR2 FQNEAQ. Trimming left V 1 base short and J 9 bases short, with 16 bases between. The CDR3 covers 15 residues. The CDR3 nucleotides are TGTGCCAGCAGCTTAGATGGGCTCTCGGGGCGGCCCCAGCATTTT. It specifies CASSLDGLSGRPQHF.

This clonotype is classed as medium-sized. CDR3 region: CSAPTGGNSGANVLTF. The CDR3 nucleotides are TGCAGTGCCCCGACAGGGGGTAACTCTGGGGCCAACGTCCTGACTTTC. The chain combines TRBV20-1 with TRBJ2-6; 9 bases line up with TRBD1. J lost 0 bases, V lost 6 bases, and 6 bases had no gene match. The CDR3 has 16 residues. Germline CDR1 DFQATT, CDR2 SNEGSKA (reference sequence).

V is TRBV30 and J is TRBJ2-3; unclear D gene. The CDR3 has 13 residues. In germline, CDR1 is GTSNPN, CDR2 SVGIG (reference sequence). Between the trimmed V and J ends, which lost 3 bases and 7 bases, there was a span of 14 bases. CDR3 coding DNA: TGTGCCTGGAGGCTCCTCAGGCGATATACGCAGTATTTT. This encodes CAWRLLRRYTQYF.

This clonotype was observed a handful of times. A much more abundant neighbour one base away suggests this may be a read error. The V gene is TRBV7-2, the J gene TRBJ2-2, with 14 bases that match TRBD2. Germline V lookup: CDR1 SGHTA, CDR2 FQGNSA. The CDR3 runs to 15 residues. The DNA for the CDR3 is TGTGCCAGCAGCTCCCCGGGGTGGACTAGCGGGAGGATCCTTTTT. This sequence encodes CASSSPGWTSGRILF.

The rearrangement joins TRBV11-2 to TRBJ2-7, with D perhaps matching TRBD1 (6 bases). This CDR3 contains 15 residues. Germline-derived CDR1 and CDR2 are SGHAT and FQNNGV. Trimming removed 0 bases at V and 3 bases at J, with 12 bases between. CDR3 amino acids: CASSLERDTGYEQYF. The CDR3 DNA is TGTGCCAGCAGCTTAGAACGGGACACGGGCTACGAGCAGTACTTC.

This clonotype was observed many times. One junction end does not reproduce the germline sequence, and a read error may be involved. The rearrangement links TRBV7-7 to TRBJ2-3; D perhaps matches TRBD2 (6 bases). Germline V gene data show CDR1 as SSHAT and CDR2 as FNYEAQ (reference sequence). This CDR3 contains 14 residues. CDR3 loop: CASSPGTARDTQYF. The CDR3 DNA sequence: TGTGCTAGCAGCCCAGGGACTGCACGAGATACGCAGTATTTT.

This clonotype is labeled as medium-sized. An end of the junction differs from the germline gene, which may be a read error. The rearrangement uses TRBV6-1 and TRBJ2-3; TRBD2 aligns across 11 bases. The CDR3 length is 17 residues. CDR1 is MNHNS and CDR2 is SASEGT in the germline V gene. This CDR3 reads CASSKALAGGSTDTQYF. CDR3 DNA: TGTGCCAGCAGTAAAGCTCTAGCGGGAGGATCCACAGATACGCAGTATTTT.

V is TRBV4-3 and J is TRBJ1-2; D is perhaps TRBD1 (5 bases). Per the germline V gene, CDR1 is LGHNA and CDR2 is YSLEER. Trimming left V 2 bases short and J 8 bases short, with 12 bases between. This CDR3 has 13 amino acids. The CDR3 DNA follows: TGCGCCAGCAGCCAAACTGGGGGGTGGGGCTACACCTTC. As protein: CASSQTGGWGYTF.

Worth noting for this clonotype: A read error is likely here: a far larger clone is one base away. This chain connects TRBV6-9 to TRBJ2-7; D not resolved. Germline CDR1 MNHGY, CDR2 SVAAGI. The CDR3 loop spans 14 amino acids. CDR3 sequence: CASRRLPQRYEHYF. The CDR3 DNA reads TGTGCCAGTCGTAGACTCCCACAGAGATACGAGCACTACTTC.

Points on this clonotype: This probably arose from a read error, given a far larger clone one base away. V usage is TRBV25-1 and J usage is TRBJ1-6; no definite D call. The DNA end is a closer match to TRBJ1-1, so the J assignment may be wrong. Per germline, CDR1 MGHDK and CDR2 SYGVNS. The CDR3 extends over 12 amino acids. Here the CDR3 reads CASSGETDEAFF. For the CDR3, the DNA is TGTGCCAGCAGTGGGGAGACGGATGAAGCTTTCTTT.

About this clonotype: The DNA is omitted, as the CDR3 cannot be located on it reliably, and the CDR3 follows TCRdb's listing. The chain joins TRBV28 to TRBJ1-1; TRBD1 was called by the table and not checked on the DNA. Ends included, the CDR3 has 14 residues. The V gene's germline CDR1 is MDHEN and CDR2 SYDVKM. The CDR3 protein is CASILVGGHTEAFF.

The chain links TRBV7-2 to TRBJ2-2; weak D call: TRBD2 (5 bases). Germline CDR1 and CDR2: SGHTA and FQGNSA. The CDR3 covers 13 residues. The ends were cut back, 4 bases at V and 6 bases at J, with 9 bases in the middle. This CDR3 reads CASSYTSPGELFF. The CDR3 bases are TGTGCCAGCAGCTACACTAGTCCCGGGGAGCTGTTTTTT.

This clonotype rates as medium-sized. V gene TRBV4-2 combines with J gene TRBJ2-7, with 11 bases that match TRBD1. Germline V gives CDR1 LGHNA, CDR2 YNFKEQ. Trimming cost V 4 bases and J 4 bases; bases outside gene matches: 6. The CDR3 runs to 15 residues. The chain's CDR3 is CASSLRTGGEYEQYF. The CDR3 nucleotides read TGTGCCAGCAGCCTAAGGACAGGGGGCGAGTACGAGCAGTACTTC.

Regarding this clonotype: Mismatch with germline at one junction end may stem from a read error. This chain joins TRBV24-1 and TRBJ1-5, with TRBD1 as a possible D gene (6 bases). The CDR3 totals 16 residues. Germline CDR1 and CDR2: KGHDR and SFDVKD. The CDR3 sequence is CATSPAWGAGNQPQHF. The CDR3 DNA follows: TGTGCCACCAGCCCCGCCTGGGGGGCAGGCAATCAACCCCAGCATTTT.

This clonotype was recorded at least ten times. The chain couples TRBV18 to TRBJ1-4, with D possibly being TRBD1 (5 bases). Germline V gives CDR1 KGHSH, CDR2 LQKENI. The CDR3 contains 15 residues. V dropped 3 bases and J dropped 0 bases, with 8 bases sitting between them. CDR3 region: CASSPDSATNEKLFF. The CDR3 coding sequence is TGTGCCAGCTCACCCGACAGTGCAACTAATGAAAAACTGTTTTTT. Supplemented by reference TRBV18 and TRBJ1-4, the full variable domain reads NAGVMQNPRHLVRRRGQEARLRCSPMKGHSHVYWYRQLPEEGLKFMVYLQKENIIDESGMPKERFSAEFPKEGPSILRIQQVVRGDSAAYFCASSPDSATNEKLFFGSGTQLSVL.

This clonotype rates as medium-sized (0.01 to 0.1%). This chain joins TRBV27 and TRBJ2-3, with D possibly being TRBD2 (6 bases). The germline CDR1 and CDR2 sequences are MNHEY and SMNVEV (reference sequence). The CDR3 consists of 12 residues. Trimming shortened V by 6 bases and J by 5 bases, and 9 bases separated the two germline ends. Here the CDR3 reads CASRAGVDTQYF. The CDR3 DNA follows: TGTGCCAGCAGAGCGGGCGTAGATACGCAGTATTTT.

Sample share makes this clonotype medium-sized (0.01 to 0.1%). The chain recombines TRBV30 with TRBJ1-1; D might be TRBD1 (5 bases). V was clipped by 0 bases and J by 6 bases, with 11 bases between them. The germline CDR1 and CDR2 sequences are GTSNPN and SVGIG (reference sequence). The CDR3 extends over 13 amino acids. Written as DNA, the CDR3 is TGTGCCTGGAGTGTAGGTGGGGCCGCTGAAGCTTTCTTT. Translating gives CAWSVGGAAEAFF.